The source of this T cell receptor beta chain is a study of technical replicates of blood from several donors. This clone was seen a single time. Assay: immunoSEQ multiplex PCR; the TCRdb copy retains only in-frame clones and omits some. There are about 66,000 clones in the sample; 91% occur only once, and approximately 4.8% lies in the top ten. Trimming cost V 4 bases and J 4 bases; bases outside gene matches: 12. The CDR3 is 17 residues long. In germline, CDR1 is MNHNS, CDR2 SASEGT. This rearrangement joins TRBV6-1 to TRBJ1-2, with 10 bases that match TRBD1. Sequencing was done on a sample of PBMCs. The origin of this receptor is a human donor in good health. Some clones in this sample may be carry-over from other donors' samples. CDR3 nucleotide sequence: TGTGCCAGCAGTGTCGAAAGGGGGGACAGGGGCTTCTATGGCTACACCTTC. This translates into CASSVERGDRGFYGYTF.